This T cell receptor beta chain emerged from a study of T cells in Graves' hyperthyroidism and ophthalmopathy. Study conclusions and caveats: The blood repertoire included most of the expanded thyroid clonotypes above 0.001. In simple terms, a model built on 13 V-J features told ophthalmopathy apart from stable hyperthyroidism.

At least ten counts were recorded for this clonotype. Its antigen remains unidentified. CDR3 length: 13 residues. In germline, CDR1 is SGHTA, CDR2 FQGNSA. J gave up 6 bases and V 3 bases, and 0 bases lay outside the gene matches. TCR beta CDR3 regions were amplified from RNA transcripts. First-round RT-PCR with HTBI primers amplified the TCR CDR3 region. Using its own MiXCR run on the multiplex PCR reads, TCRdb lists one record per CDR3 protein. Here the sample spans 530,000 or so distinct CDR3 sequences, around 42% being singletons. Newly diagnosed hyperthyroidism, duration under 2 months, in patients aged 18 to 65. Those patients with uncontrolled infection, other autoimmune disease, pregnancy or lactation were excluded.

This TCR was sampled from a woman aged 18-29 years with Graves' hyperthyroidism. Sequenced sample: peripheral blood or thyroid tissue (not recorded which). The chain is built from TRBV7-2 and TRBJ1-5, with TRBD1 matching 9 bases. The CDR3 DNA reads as TGTGCCAGCAGCTTGGACAGGGGTCAGCCCCAGCATTTT. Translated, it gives CASSLDRGQPQHF.